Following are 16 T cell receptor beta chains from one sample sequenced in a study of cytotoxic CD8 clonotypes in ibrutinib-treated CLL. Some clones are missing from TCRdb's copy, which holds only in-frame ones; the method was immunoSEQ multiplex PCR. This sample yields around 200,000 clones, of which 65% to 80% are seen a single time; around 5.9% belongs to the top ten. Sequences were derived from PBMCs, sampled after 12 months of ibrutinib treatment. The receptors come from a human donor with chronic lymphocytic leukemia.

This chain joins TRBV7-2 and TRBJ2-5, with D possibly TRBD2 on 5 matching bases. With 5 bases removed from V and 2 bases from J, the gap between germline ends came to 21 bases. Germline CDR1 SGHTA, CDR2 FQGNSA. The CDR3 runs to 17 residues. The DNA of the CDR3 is TGTGCCAGCAGCACTGGACTCGCCCTCCCCCTTCAAGAGACCCAGTACTTC. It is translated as CASSTGLALPLQETQYF.

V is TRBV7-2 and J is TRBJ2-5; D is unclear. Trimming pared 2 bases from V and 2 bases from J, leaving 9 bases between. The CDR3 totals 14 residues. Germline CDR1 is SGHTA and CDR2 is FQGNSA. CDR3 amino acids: CASSLLGHQETQYF. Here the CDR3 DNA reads TGTGCCAGCAGCTTATTAGGGCATCAAGAGACCCAGTACTTC.

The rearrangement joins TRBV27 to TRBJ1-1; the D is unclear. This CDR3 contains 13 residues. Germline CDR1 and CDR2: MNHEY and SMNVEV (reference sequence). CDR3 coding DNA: TGTGCAGTTGGCACAGTCATGAACACTGAAGCTTTCTTT. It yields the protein CAVGTVMNTEAFF.

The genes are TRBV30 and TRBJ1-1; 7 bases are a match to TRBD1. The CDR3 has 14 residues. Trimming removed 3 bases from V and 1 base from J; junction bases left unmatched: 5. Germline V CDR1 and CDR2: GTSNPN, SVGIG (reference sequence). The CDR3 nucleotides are TGTGCCTGGAGGGCCAGGGGGGGGAACACTGAAGCTTTCTTT. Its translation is CAWRARGGNTEAFF.

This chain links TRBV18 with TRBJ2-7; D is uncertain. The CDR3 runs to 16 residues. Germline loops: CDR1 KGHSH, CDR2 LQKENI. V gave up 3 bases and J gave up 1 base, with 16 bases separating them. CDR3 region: CASSPDTSFLSYEQYF. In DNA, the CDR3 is TGTGCCAGCTCACCCGATACAAGCTTCCTGTCCTACGAGCAGTACTTC.

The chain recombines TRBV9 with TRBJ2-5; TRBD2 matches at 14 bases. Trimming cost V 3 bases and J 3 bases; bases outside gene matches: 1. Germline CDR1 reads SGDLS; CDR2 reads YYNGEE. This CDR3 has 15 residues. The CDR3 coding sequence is TGTGCCAGCAGCGCGGGACTAGCGGGGGAAGAGACCCAGTACTTC. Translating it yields CASSAGLAGEETQYF.

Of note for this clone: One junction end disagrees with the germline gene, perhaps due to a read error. The CDR3: CASSRDPTGFRSSYNEQFF. The CDR3 DNA follows: TGCGCCAGCAGCCGAGACCCGACAGGGTTTAGAAGCTCCTACAATGAGCAGTTCTTC. The rearrangement links TRBV5-4 to TRBJ2-1, with 7 bases identical to TRBD1. The germline V gene encodes CDR1 SGHNT and CDR2 YYREEE (reference sequence). The length of the CDR3 is 19 residues.

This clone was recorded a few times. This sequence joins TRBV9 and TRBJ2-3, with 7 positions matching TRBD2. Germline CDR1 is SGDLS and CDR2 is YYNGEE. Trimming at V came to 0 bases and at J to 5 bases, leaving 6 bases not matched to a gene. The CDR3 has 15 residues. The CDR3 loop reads CASSVDGRAGDTQYF. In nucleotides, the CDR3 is TGTGCCAGCAGCGTAGATGGGAGGGCGGGAGATACGCAGTATTTT.

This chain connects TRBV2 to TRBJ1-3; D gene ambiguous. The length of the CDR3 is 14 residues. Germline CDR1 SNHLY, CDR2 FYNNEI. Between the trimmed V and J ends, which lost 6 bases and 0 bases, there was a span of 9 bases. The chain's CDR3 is CASRRSLSGNTIYF. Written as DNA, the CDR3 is TGTGCCAGCAGGAGGAGCCTCTCTGGAAACACCATATATTTT.

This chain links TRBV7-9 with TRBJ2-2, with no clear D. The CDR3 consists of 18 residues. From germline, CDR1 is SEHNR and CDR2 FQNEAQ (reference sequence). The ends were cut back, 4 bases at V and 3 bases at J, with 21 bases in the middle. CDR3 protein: CASSSLLYPPVDTGELFF. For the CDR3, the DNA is TGTGCCAGCAGCTCATTATTATACCCCCCCGTGGACACCGGGGAGCTGTTTTTT.

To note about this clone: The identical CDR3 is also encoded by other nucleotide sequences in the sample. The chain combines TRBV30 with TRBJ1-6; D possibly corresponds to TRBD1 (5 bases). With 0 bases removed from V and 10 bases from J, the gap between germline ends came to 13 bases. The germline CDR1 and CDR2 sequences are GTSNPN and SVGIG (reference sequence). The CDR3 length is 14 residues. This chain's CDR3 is CAWSVLVGGSPLHF. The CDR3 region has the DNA TGTGCCTGGAGTGTACTAGTCGGGGGATCACCCCTCCACTTT.

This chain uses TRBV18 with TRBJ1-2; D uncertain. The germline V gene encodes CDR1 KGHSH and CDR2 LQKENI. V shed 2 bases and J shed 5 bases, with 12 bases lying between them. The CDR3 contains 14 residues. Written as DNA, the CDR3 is TGTGCCAGCTCACCAGTCGAGACCTCATATGGCTACACCTTC. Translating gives CASSPVETSYGYTF.

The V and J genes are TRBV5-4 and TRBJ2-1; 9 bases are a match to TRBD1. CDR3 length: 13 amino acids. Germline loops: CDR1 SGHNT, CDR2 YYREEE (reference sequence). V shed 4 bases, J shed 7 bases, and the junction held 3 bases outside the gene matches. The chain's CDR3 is CASSGTGTNEQFF. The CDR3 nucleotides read TGTGCCAGCAGCGGGACAGGGACGAATGAGCAGTTCTTC.

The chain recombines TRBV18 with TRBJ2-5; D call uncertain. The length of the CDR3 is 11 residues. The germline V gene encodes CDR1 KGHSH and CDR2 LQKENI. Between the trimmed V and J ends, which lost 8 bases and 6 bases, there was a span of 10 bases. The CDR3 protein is CASQGSQTQYF. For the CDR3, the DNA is TGTGCCAGCCAAGGGTCGCAGACCCAGTACTTC.

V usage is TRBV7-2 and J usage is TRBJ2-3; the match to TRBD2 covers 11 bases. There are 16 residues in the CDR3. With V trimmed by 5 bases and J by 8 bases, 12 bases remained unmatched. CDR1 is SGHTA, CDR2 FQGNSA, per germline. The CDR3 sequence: CASSPRFTSGSGTQYF. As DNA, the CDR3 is TGTGCCAGCAGCCCGCGCTTCACTAGCGGGAGCGGTACGCAGTATTTT.

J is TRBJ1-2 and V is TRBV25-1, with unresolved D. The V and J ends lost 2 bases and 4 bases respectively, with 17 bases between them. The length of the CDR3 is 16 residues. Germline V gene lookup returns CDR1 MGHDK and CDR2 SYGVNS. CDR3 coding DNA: TGTGCCAGCAGTGAAGCGGGCGACACTCGACCCTATGGCTACACCTTC. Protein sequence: CASSEAGDTRPYGYTF.